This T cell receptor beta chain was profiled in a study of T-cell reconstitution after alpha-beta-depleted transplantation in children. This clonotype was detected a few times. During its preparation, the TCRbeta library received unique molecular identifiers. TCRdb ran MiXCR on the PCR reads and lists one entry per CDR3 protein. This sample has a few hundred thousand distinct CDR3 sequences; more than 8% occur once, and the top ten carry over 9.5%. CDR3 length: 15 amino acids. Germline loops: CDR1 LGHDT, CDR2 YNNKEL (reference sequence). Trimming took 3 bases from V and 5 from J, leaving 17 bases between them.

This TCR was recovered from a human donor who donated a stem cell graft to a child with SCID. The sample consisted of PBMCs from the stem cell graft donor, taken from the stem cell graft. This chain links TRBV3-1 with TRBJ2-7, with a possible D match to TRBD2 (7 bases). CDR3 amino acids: CASSHFVRGAHEQYF. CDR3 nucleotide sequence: TGTGCCAGCAGCCATTTCGTCCGGGGGGCCCACGAGCAGTACTTC.